This TCR beta chain emerged from a study of T cell responses to AZD1222 COVID-19 vaccine. In regard to this clone: Its antigen is unknown.

TCRdb's table, derived via immunoSEQ multiplex PCR, lists solely in-frame clones and lacks some. Altogether roughly 110,000 clones are present, roughly 88% being singletons, with the ten largest covering under 8.5%. Study conclusions and caveats: Researchers report vaccine-associated CD4 TCRs spanning spike, with dominance at 160-218 and 743-854. A reported finding is that nearly half of spike-specific TCRs target unmutated variant regions. None of the repertoires were sampled until the peak T cell response had passed.

Sequences were derived from peripheral blood, sampled 28 days after the second AZD1222 dose. The clonotype comes from an adult who received the AZD1222 COVID-19 vaccine.

The CDR3 DNA reads as TGTGCCAGCAGTTTGCGGTACACTGAAGCTTTCTTT. The encoded protein is CASSLRYTEAFF. The V call is TRBV12-3 or TRBV12-4, the J call TRBJ1-1; no reliable D call. Trimming stripped 3 bases from V and 3 bases from J, with 5 bases between. The CDR3 runs 12 residues.